These T cell receptor beta chains were read from a single sample in a study of blood T cell repertoires in COVID-19. Only in-frame clones appear in the TCRdb table, and some are missing; sequencing was by immunoSEQ multiplex PCR. The sample lists roughly 350,000 clones; roughly 90% were seen once. The sequenced sample was peripheral blood. The receptors shown here come from a woman in her forties or fifties with active or convalescent COVID-19. Both conserved end residues are part of each CDR3. D genes are given only for firm matches. Clone size is given for some rows only: seen once, a few or many times, or a class if the clone is expanded.

j_call v_call d_call clone_size cdr3_nt cdr3_aa
TRBJ1-5 TRBV2 . . TGTGCCAGCAGTGTTGACAGAAATCAGCCCCAGCATTTT CASSVDRNQPQHF
TRBJ2-3 TRBV7-3 TRBD2 . TGTGCCAGCAGCCCTCCGCCTGGGACTAGCGGCACAGATACGCAGTATTTT CASSPPPGTSGTDTQYF
TRBJ1-1 TRBV30 TRBD1 . TGTGCCTGGAGGCTGACAGGGGCAACCGGTGGAGCTTTCTTT CAWRLTGATGGAFF
TRBJ2-1 TRBV27 . . TGTGCCAGCAGTGAGAGACAGACATTACCCAGCTCCTACAATGAGCAGTTCTTC CASSERQTLPSSYNEQFF
TRBJ2-7 TRBV9 . once TGTGCCAGCAGCGTAGTCGGGGAGCAGTACTTC CASSVVGEQYF
TRBJ2-2 TRBV14 . . TGTGCCACGCAGGGAAGCACCGGGGAGCTGTTTTTT CATQGSTGELFF
TRBJ1-2 TRBV27 TRBD1 few TGTGCCAGCAGTATGACGGAAGGGGGCTCGGGTGGCTACACCTTC CASSMTEGGSGGYTF
TRBJ1-5 TRBV27 . few TGTGCCAGCAGTTTAAGCGGAGTTACGAGCAATCAGCCCCAGCATTTT CASSLSGVTSNQPQHF
TRBJ1-1 TRBV19 . . TGTGCCAGTAGTCGCGAAGGGGGGGCGCTCACTGAAGCTTTCTTT CASSREGGALTEAFF
TRBJ1-5 TRBV7-9 . . TGTGCCAGCAGCTTAGGAGGGTCGCCCCAGCATTTT CASSLGGSPQHF
TRBJ1-1 TRBV5-4 TRBD1 . TGTGCCAGCAGCATAGGACAGGGTTTAGGAACTGAAGCTTTCTTT CASSIGQGLGTEAFF
TRBJ1-1 TRBV7-2 . . TGTGCCAGCAGCCCCTTCCGGGTGGGGGGCACTGAAGCTTTCTTT CASSPFRVGGTEAFF
TRBJ1-2 TRBV15 TRBD1 few TGTGCCACCAGCACCGGGACAGGCGGTTATGGCTACACCTTC CATSTGTGGYGYTF
TRBJ2-3 TRBV5-1 . . TGCGCCAGCAGCTTGGGTCGACAGGGCACAGATACGCAGTATTTT CASSLGRQGTDTQYF
TRBJ1-5 TRBV29-1 . . TGCAGCGTTTCCGAGGGTTTATCGGGCAATCAGCCCCAGCATTTT CSVSEGLSGNQPQHF
TRBJ2-1 TRBV19 TRBD2 . TGTGCCAGTAGTGATCTAGCGGGGCCTGGGAATGAGCAGTTCTTC CASSDLAGPGNEQFF
TRBJ2-5 TRBV5-1 TRBD1 . TGCGCCAGCAAGACAGGGACCCAAAAGACCCAGTACTTC CASKTGTQKTQYF
TRBJ1-2 TRBV3-1/TRBV3-2 . . TGTGCCAGCAGCCTTAACAGGGATGGCTACACCTTC CASSLNRDGYTF
TRBJ2-3 TRBV11-1 . few TGTGCCAGCAGCTTACGAGGGCTAGCTAGCACAGATACGCAGTATTTT CASSLRGLASTDTQYF
TRBJ1-3 TRBV29-1 . . TGCAGCGTTGAAGATCGTAGGGGCTTTTCTGGAAACACCATATATTTT CSVEDRRGFSGNTIYF
TRBJ1-3 TRBV19 . . TGTGCCAGTAGTATGGGAGGCGCCGGTGGAAACACCATATATTTT CASSMGGAGGNTIYF
TRBJ1-2 TRBV5-4 . . TGTGCCAGCAGCCCGGAGTATCACAAAAACTATGGCTACACCTTC CASSPEYHKNYGYTF
TRBJ2-7 TRBV6-1 TRBD1 once TGTGCCAGCAGTGAAAGGAAGGGGACAGTCTCCTACGAGCAGTACTTC CASSERKGTVSYEQYF
TRBJ2-7 TRBV15 . once TGTGCCACCACTCCTTTCGGGGGAGTGGCTTGGGACGAGCAGTACTTC CATTPFGGVAWDEQYF
TRBJ1-6 TRBV11-3 . . TGTGCCAGCAGCTTCCACAGGGATTCACCCCTCCACTTT CASSFHRDSPLHF
TRBJ2-2 TRBV7-3 . . TGTGCCAGCAGCGATAGCGGCTACGGGGAGCTGTTTTTT CASSDSGYGELFF
TRBJ2-3 TRBV6-2/TRBV6-3 . few TGTGCCAGCAGTTTCAATCAAGGCGGAGATACGCAGTATTTT CASSFNQGGDTQYF
TRBJ2-2 TRBV19 TRBD1 . TGTGCCAGCCAACATTTACCGGGACAGGAGAACACCGGGGAGCTGTTTTTT CASQHLPGQENTGELFF
TRBJ1-2 TRBV12-3/TRBV12-4 TRBD1 . TGTGCCAGCAGTTTATGGGACAGCGGTAGAGACACCTTC CASSLWDSGRDTF
TRBJ2-7 TRBV5-1 TRBD1 . TGCGCCAGCAGCGCCGGGACAGGGATTTCCGAGCAGTACTTC CASSAGTGISEQYF
TRBJ1-3 TRBV7-9 . . TGTGCCAGCAGCCCCCGTGGCTGGGAGACTAAAATGAACACCATATATTTT CASSPRGWETKMNTIYF
TRBJ2-5 TRBV27 . . TGTGCCAGCAGTTTAAATTTAGGCGCGGGGGAGACCCAGTACTTC CASSLNLGAGETQYF
TRBJ1-1 TRBV9 . . TGTGCCAGCAGCGTAGCTGCGGAGGGTTGGAACACTGAAGCTTTCTTT CASSVAAEGWNTEAFF
TRBJ1-5 TRBV18 TRBD1 . TGTGCCAGCTCACCGGGACAGAATCAGCCCCAGCATTTT CASSPGQNQPQHF
TRBJ1-1 TRBV6-2/TRBV6-3 . . TGTGCCAGCAGTTACCGGGGCGGGGGCACTGAAGCTTTCTTT CASSYRGGGTEAFF
TRBJ1-3 TRBV30 . . TGTGCCTGGAGTGTAGGCGTAGCAGGAAACACCATATATTTT CAWSVGVAGNTIYF
TRBJ2-1 TRBV28 TRBD2 . TGTGCCAGCAGTTACGCGGGAGGGCTACCTGAGCAGTTCTTC CASSYAGGLPEQFF
TRBJ1-2 TRBV29-1 TRBD1 . TGCAGCGTTGAACTGATTTGGGGACAGGGGGCCTATGGCTACACCTTC CSVELIWGQGAYGYTF
TRBJ1-3 TRBV10-3 . few TGTGCCATCAGTACAGGGACCCCGTCTGGAAACACCATATATTTT CAISTGTPSGNTIYF
TRBJ1-4 TRBV25-1 . . TGTGCCAGCAGTGAAAGCGGGAGGGTGGAAAAACTGTTTTTT CASSESGRVEKLFF
TRBJ2-7 TRBV7-2 . . TGTGCCAGCAGCTTAAGACCAGGGACTGGCGCCGAGCAGTACTTC CASSLRPGTGAEQYF
TRBJ1-2 TRBV7-9 TRBD1 . TGTGCCAGCAGCTTAGCAGGACAGGACGCCGTTTATGGCTACACCTTC CASSLAGQDAVYGYTF
TRBJ1-1 TRBV7-2 TRBD1 . TGTGCCAGCAGCGCACGCCCGGGACAGGGGGTGTCTGAAGCTTTCTTT CASSARPGQGVSEAFF
TRBJ1-2 TRBV21-1 . . TGTGCCAGACGACAGCTACGGGATGGCTACACCTTC CARRQLRDGYTF
TRBJ1-6 TRBV2 . . TGTGCCAGCCGGTTTCGGTCGGGGGATAATTCACCCCTCCACTTT CASRFRSGDNSPLHF
TRBJ2-5 TRBV3-1/TRBV3-2 . . TGTGCCAGCAGCCGGGTGGGGCGGCGCGCAGAGACCCAGTACTTC CASSRVGRRAETQYF
TRBJ2-7 TRBV12-3/TRBV12-4 . . TGTGCCAGCAGTTCGACTCACGAGCAGTACTTC CASSSTHEQYF
TRBJ1-4 TRBV3-1/TRBV3-2 TRBD1 . TGTGCCAGCAGCCAAGTGGGACAGAATGAAAAACTGTTTTTT CASSQVGQNEKLFF
TRBJ1-2 TRBV19 . . TGTGCCAGCTCGACAGTTCACAGCTCGGGCTACACCTTC CASSTVHSSGYTF
TRBJ1-6 TRBV2 TRBD1 . TGTGCCAGCAGGTATACAGGGGGTCCCCTCCACTTT CASRYTGGPLHF